This entry lists 16 T cell receptor beta chains sequenced from one sample in a study of OX40 agonist ivuxolimab in advanced cancers. Library generation was performed with the immunoSEQ multiplex PCR assay. TCRdb holds this immuneACCESS table with in-frame rearrangements only. Some clones are missing; in checked studies, unresolved V genes explain under half, and the rest has no known cause. The sample table lists around 70,000 clones, 80% to 95% of them with a count of one. The ten largest account for approximately 1.1% of the sample. The input for sequencing was CD4+ or CD8+ T cells sorted from blood, taken in a trial of the OX40 agonist ivuxolimab. The receptor set was obtained from an adult with an advanced solid tumor such as melanoma, head and neck, liver or kidney cancer.

This sequence joins TRBV5-1 and TRBJ1-2, with D unresolved. The CDR3 runs to 14 residues. Germline V gives CDR1 SGHRS, CDR2 YFSETQ. V lost 2 bases to trimming and J lost 0 bases, with 8 bases between them. The DNA of the CDR3 is TGCGCCAGCAGCTTCAGAGGAACTAACTATGGCTACACCTTC. It yields the protein CASSFRGTNYGYTF.

This chain connects TRBV5-1 to TRBJ1-5; 7 nucleotides line up with TRBD1. This CDR3 has 18 residues. The germline gives CDR1 SGHRS, CDR2 YFSETQ. The V and J ends lost 4 bases and 0 bases, in that order; junction bases with no gene match: 13. DNA for the CDR3: TGCGCCAGCAGCCCCGGGCCCAGGGGGGGGTATAGCAATCAGCCCCAGCATTTT. It encodes CASSPGPRGGYSNQPQHF.

The chain has TRBV6-5 and TRBJ2-5; possibly TRBD1 for D (6 bases). The CDR3 is 15 amino acids. Germline assignment: CDR1 MNHEY and CDR2 SVGAGI. V lost 2 bases, J lost 3 bases, and 13 bases lay in between. The CDR3 DNA is TGTGCCAGCAGTTACCCGAATCAGGGGAAAGAGACCCAGTACTTC. Protein: CASSYPNQGKETQYF.

CDR3 protein: CASSSAADGNTIYF. The CDR3 DNA sequence: TGTGCCAGCAGCTCCGCGGCGGACGGAAACACCATATATTTT. This chain connects TRBV11-3 to TRBJ1-3; no clear D. Trimming stripped 4 bases from V and 4 bases from J, with 11 bases between. This CDR3 spans 14 amino acids. Looked up from germline, CDR1 is SGHNT and CDR2 is YENEEA.

The chain combines TRBV11-2 with TRBJ2-5, with TRBD1 identical over 8 bases. This CDR3 is 13 amino acids long. With 5 bases clipped from V and 6 bases from J, the junction kept 5 bases outside the gene matches. The V gene's germline CDR1 is SGHAT and CDR2 FQNNGV. CDR3 in amino acids: CASSQQGVKTQYF. CDR3 DNA: TGTGCCAGCAGCCAACAGGGGGTCAAGACCCAGTACTTC.

The chain is built from TRBV19 and TRBJ2-1; 11 positions match TRBD2. The CDR3 loop spans 16 amino acids. V trimming: 3 bases; J trimming: 4 bases; junction bases outside the gene matches: 5. Germline V gene data show CDR1 as LNHDA and CDR2 as SQIVND (reference sequence). CDR3 nucleotide sequence: TGTGCCAGTAGTATCCGTAGCGGGGGGGGATACAATGAGCAGTTCTTC. This codes for CASSIRSGGGYNEQFF.

The V and J genes are TRBV6-5 and TRBJ1-5; D is possibly TRBD1 (6 bases). The V gene's germline CDR1 is MNHEY and CDR2 SVGAGI. The CDR3 is 15 amino acids. V was trimmed by 6 bases and J by 4 bases, leaving 16 bases between them. CDR3 in amino acids: CASRPTGLQNQPQHF. CDR3 coding DNA: TGTGCCAGCAGACCCACAGGGTTACAAAATCAGCCCCAGCATTTT.

The sample holds one count of this clone. The chain has TRBV20-1 and TRBJ2-5; D not certain. The CDR3 consists of 10 residues. Germline values: CDR1 DFQATT, CDR2 SNEGSKA (reference sequence). Written as DNA, the CDR3 is TGCAGCGCCAGGCAAGAGACCCAGTACTTC. Amino acids: CSARQETQYF.

The CDR3 bases are TGTGCCAGCAGCCAGGGAGAGACCCAGTACTTC. This gives the protein CASSQGETQYF. The genes are TRBV7-3 and TRBJ2-5, with D tentatively TRBD1 (5 bases). The CDR3 loop spans 11 amino acids. CDR1 SGHTA and CDR2 FQGTGA come from the germline V gene. Trimming removed 5 bases from V and 4 bases from J, with 5 bases in between.

The V and J genes are TRBV27 and TRBJ1-5; D gene unclear. The CDR3 covers 14 residues. Per the germline V gene, CDR1 is MNHEY and CDR2 is SMNVEV (reference sequence). Trimming removed 6 bases from V and 5 bases from J, with 14 bases in between. CDR3: CASSIRFRDQPQHF. Here the CDR3 DNA reads TGTGCCAGCAGCATAAGGTTCCGGGATCAGCCCCAGCATTTT.

The rearrangement uses TRBV7-8 and TRBJ1-1, with D possibly TRBD1 on 6 matching bases. The CDR3 has 15 amino acids. From germline, CDR1 is SGHVS and CDR2 FQNEAQ. V was pared by 3 bases and J by 3 bases, with 14 bases between. The CDR3 loop is CASSFIVGQYTEAFF. CDR3 bases: TGTGCCAGCAGCTTCATAGTGGGACAATACACTGAAGCTTTCTTT.

The chain couples TRBV25-1 to TRBJ2-7, with 8 bases aligning to TRBD2. Trimming at V came to 3 bases and at J to 2 bases, leaving 9 bases not matched to a gene. The CDR3 is made up of 16 amino acids. Germline V gene sequence: CDR1 MGHDK, CDR2 SYGVNS. The CDR3 DNA sequence: TGTGCCAGCAGTGAGGCTAGCGGGCACAGGACCTACGAGCAGTACTTC. This gives the protein CASSEASGHRTYEQYF.

This chain joins TRBV7-8 and TRBJ2-3; 11 bases are shared with TRBD1. Germline V gene sequence: CDR1 SGHVS, CDR2 FQNEAQ. This CDR3 spans 20 amino acids. V shed 2 bases and J 1 base; nucleotides not matched to a gene: 14. The CDR3: CASSLIKGQGGTRGTDTQYF. The CDR3, as DNA: TGTGCCAGCAGCTTAATTAAGGGACAGGGGGGCACCCGGGGCACAGATACGCAGTATTTT.

V is TRBV9 and J is TRBJ1-3; D remains ambiguous. The CDR3 is made up of 14 amino acids. Germline CDR1 SGDLS, CDR2 YYNGEE. V gave up 0 bases and J gave up 4 bases, with 8 bases separating them. The CDR3 here is CASSVGAGGNTIYF. The DNA of the CDR3 is TGTGCCAGCAGCGTAGGTGCGGGGGGAAACACCATATATTTT.

This rearrangement joins TRBV19 to TRBJ2-5, with D uncertain. The J call may be mistaken, given a closer DNA end match to TRBJ2-7. Germline V gives CDR1 LNHDA, CDR2 SQIVND (reference sequence). This CDR3 spans 11 amino acids. The CDR3 sequence: CATIKGAEQYF. DNA of the CDR3: TGTGCCACCATAAAGGGTGCCGAGCAGTACTTC.

The chain uses TRBV28 and TRBJ2-1; D is uncertain. V gave up 2 bases and J gave up 6 bases, with 17 bases separating them. Germline assignment: CDR1 MDHEN and CDR2 SYDVKM. The length of the CDR3 is 16 residues. The DNA of the CDR3 is TGTGCCAGCAGTTTACGTGGAATGGGAAATCTCAATGAGCAGTTCTTC. Translating it yields CASSLRGMGNLNEQFF.